This TCR beta chain was sequenced during a study of cytomegalovirus exposure and HLA in healthy donors. Study-level findings and limits: In an earlier analysis, productive rearrangement rates for most beta V segments clustered near 87% or 30%.

With respect to this clone: Antigen unknown.

60 Vbeta and 13 Jbeta primers were used in PCR. TCRdb keeps only in-frame clones here, not all; method: immunoSEQ multiplex PCR. Here the sample spans 150,000 to 200,000 clones, around 78% being singletons. The CDR3 totals 15 residues. CDR1 is GTSNPN and CDR2 is SVGIG in the germline V gene (reference sequence). After removal of 2 bases from V and 7 bases from J, the junction contained 13 bases not matched to a gene. Source material: PBMCs. The TCR sequence derives from a woman in her twenties or thirties in good health and CMV-seropositive. This chain joins TRBV30 and TRBJ1-2; 7 nucleotides match TRBD1. The CDR3 DNA follows: TGTGCCTGGAGTTATAACGACAGGGCCCCAGGTGGCTACACCTTC. Its protein product is CAWSYNDRAPGGYTF.